A single sample is the source of the 18 T cell receptor beta chains below, sequenced in a study of OX40 agonist ivuxolimab in advanced cancers. Libraries were prepared by immunoSEQ multiplex PCR; TCRdb keeps only in-frame clonotypes and omits some of them. The data contain roughly 71,000 clones, 91% of them singletons. This specimen was CD4+ or CD8+ T cells sorted from blood, taken in a trial of the OX40 agonist ivuxolimab. These receptors were collected from an adult with an advanced solid tumor such as melanoma, head and neck, liver or kidney cancer.

V gene TRBV4-3 combines with J gene TRBJ2-7; D possibly corresponds to TRBD1 (6 bases). CDR1 and CDR2 from the germline V gene are LGHNA and YSLEER. This CDR3 region has 17 residues. Trimming pared 1 base from V and 3 bases from J, leaving 19 bases between. For the CDR3, the DNA is TGCGCCAGCAGCCAAGGGACCTTTGGACAGATGGACTACGAGCAGTACTTC. Protein product: CASSQGTFGQMDYEQYF.

This clone was observed a handful of times. The chain has TRBV27 and TRBJ1-2; D uncertain. Deletions cut 6 bases from V and 8 bases from J, with 25 bases between. Germline lookup yields CDR1 MNHEY and CDR2 SMNVEV (reference sequence). The CDR3 extends over 16 amino acids. The CDR3: CASSPTRYSSHMGYTF. The CDR3 nucleotides are TGTGCCAGCAGCCCCACCCGATACAGCTCCCACATGGGCTACACCTTC.

This clone was detected once. The rearrangement links TRBV7-3 to TRBJ1-4; D ambiguous. V lost 5 bases and J lost 4, with 8 bases in between. CDR3 length: 13 residues. Germline V gene lookup returns CDR1 SGHTA and CDR2 FQGTGA. The CDR3 spells CASSPVLNEKLFF. Written as DNA, the CDR3 is TGTGCCAGCAGCCCGGTGCTTAATGAAAAACTGTTTTTT.

This rearrangement joins TRBV9 to TRBJ2-7; TRBD2 agrees at 7 bases. This CDR3 has 15 residues. V was pared by 4 bases and J by 3 bases, with 10 bases of the junction left unmatched. Germline V gene data show CDR1 as SGDLS and CDR2 as YYNGEE. CDR3: CASSPSGARGYEQYF. DNA for the CDR3: TGTGCCAGCAGCCCAAGCGGGGCTCGGGGCTACGAGCAGTACTTC.

The chain employs TRBV5-8 and TRBJ2-7; D not resolved. Germline V lookup: CDR1 SGHTS, CDR2 YDEGEE. The CDR3 has 13 residues. Trimming left V 4 bases short and J 6 bases short, with 14 bases between. CDR3 region: CASSEGEAVEQYF. The CDR3 DNA is TGTGCCAGCAGCGAAGGAGAGGCAGTCGAGCAGTACTTC.

The chain is built from TRBV6-5 and TRBJ1-1, with 7 bases lining up with TRBD1. The germline V gene has CDR1 MNHEY and CDR2 SVGAGI. This CDR3 contains 16 residues. J lost 1 base, V lost 4 bases, and 9 bases had no gene match. The chain's CDR3 is CASSWRTGWGNTEAFF. The CDR3 DNA sequence: TGTGCCAGCAGTTGGAGGACAGGCTGGGGGAACACTGAAGCTTTCTTT.

CDR3 protein: CASSPNGVKNYGYTF. The CDR3 DNA reads TGTGCCAGCTCACCAAATGGGGTTAAGAACTATGGCTACACCTTC. The chain carries TRBV18 and TRBJ1-2; D uncertain. V was shortened by 2 bases and J by 2 bases, with 12 bases between the two germline ends. CDR3 length: 15 amino acids. Germline CDR1 reads KGHSH; CDR2 reads LQKENI. Filled out from reference TRBV18 and TRBJ1-2, the complete variable domain reads NAGVMQNPRHLVRRRGQEARLRCSPMKGHSHVYWYRQLPEEGLKFMVYLQKENIIDESGMPKERFSAEFPKEGPSILRIQQVVRGDSAAYFCASSPNGVKNYGYTFGSGTRLTVV.

The chain recombines TRBV27 with TRBJ2-7; perhaps TRBD1 as D (7 bases). The CDR3 length is 15 residues. Trimming removed 6 bases at V and 7 bases at J, with 22 bases between. From germline, CDR1 is MNHEY and CDR2 SMNVEV (reference sequence). The CDR3 DNA reads TGTGCCAGCAGGGGGGGTCAGGGGGAAGGAAGGGAGCAGTACTTC. It specifies CASRGGQGEGREQYF.

This clone was observed a few times. The chain is built from TRBV5-6 and TRBJ1-2; the D gene is possibly TRBD1 (6 bases). The V and J ends lost 3 bases and 4 bases respectively, with 10 bases between them. The CDR3 totals 13 residues. Germline V CDR1 and CDR2: SGHDT, YYEEEE. The chain's CDR3 is CASSSGTPYGYTF. The CDR3 coding sequence is TGTGCCAGCAGCTCCGGGACACCCTATGGCTACACCTTC.

V usage is TRBV15 and J usage is TRBJ2-5; no definite D call. V was clipped by 3 bases and J by 2 bases, with 16 bases between them. CDR1 and CDR2 (germline): LNHNV, YYDKDF (reference sequence). This CDR3 contains 16 residues. CDR3 DNA: TGTGCCACCAGCAGTCCTCAGGAACCAGAACAAGAGACCCAGTACTTC. It specifies CATSSPQEPEQETQYF.

This sequence joins TRBV21-1 and TRBJ2-2; TRBD1 was called by the table and not checked on the DNA. TRBV21-1 is classified as a pseudogene. The CDR3 runs 17 residues. CDR3 in amino acids: CASSKPDRGLHTGELFF. CDR3 coding DNA: TGTGCCAGCAGCAAACCGGACAGGGGGCTTCACACCGGGGAGCTGTTTTTT.

This clone appeared a single time. This chain connects TRBV5-1 to TRBJ1-3; no reliable D call. The CDR3 contains 16 residues. Trimming pared 4 bases from V and 4 bases from J, leaving 18 bases between. The germline V gene has CDR1 SGHRS and CDR2 YFSETQ. DNA of the CDR3: TGCGCCAGCAGCACCAATACCGAAGGTGAAGGAAACACCATATATTTT. Protein product: CASSTNTEGEGNTIYF.

The V gene is TRBV7-9, the J gene TRBJ1-5; D gene uncertain. Germline assignment: CDR1 SEHNR and CDR2 FQNEAQ (reference sequence). This CDR3 comprises 12 residues. The germline V and J ends were trimmed by 1 base and 6 bases, with 4 bases remaining between them. The CDR3 region has the DNA TGTGCCAGCAGCTTAGGGGTTCAGCCCCAGCATTTT. The encoded protein is CASSLGVQPQHF.

This clone appeared a single time. The J gene is TRBJ1-5, the V gene TRBV15, with 7 bases that match TRBD1. The germline V gene has CDR1 LNHNV and CDR2 YYDKDF (reference sequence). V lost 7 bases and J lost 6; bases outside the gene matches: 6. CDR3 length: 13 amino acids. The CDR3 reads CATNRGLGQPQHF. In nucleotides, the CDR3 is TGTGCCACCAACAGGGGTTTGGGTCAGCCCCAGCATTTT.

The chain combines TRBV5-6 with TRBJ1-3; D ambiguous. This CDR3 has 11 residues. The germline V and J ends were trimmed by 6 bases and 4 bases, with 5 bases remaining between them. Germline assignment: CDR1 SGHDT and CDR2 YYEEEE. The CDR3 is CASTSGNTIYF. The CDR3 DNA reads TGTGCCAGCACCTCGGGAAACACCATATATTTT.

The V call is TRBV27, the J call TRBJ2-5; D ambiguous. The CDR3 length is 11 residues. The V and J ends lost 4 bases and 7 bases respectively, with 7 bases between them. Germline CDR1 and CDR2: MNHEY and SMNVEV (reference sequence). As DNA, the CDR3 is TGTGCCAGCAGTTCCACTGGGACCCAGTACTTC. This gives the protein CASSSTGTQYF.

V usage is TRBV11-3 and J usage is TRBJ2-2; TRBD2 is a possible D gene (5 bases). Germline CDR1 and CDR2: SGHNT and YENEEA. CDR3 length equals 12 residues. The V and J ends lost 5 bases and 7 bases respectively, with 8 bases between them. The CDR3 coding sequence is TGTGCCAGCAGCCTGGGGAGCGGGGAGCTGTTTTTT. Translation gives CASSLGSGELFF.

This chain joins TRBV12-5 and TRBJ2-7; perhaps TRBD2 as D (7 bases). The CDR3 has 12 amino acids. CDR1 and CDR2 from the germline V gene are LGHNT and FRNRAP. V was pared by 6 bases and J by 11 bases, with 17 bases between. The CDR3 nucleotides read TGTGCTAGTGGCTTCGCGGGGGCCCCTGAGTACTTC. Amino acid sequence: CASGFAGAPEYF.